The 29 T cell receptor beta chains below come from one sample, sequenced in a study of control samples from healthy donors and cancer patients. The protocol was immunoSEQ multiplex PCR, while the TCRdb copy is restricted to in-frame clones and leaves out a portion. The sample holds some 190,000 clones, about nine tenths seen once. The sample comprised blood. All receptors derive from a man aged 30-40 years in good health.

The V gene is TRBV11-3, the J gene TRBJ2-7; D tentatively reads TRBD1 or TRBD2 (6 bases each). This CDR3 has 13 residues. Germline V gives CDR1 SGHNT, CDR2 YENEEA. V lost 5 bases, J lost 6 bases, and 14 bases lay in between. The CDR3 bases are TGTGCCAGCAGCAGGGGGGTCTCAGGCGAGCAGTACTTC. It codes for CASSRGVSGEQYF.

J is TRBJ2-6 and V is TRBV30; the D gene is possibly TRBD1 (6 bases). Germline CDR1 is GTSNPN and CDR2 is SVGIG (reference sequence). The ends were cut back, 0 bases at V and 2 bases at J, with 11 bases in the middle. The CDR3 length is 16 residues. The CDR3 spells CAWSVRGRAGANVLTF. CDR3 in DNA: TGTGCCTGGAGTGTCAGGGGCCGGGCTGGGGCCAACGTCCTGACTTTC.

The CDR3 here is CASSPVQRGGQFF. The CDR3 bases are TGTGCCAGCAGCCCAGTGCAGCGGGGTGGGCAGTTCTTC. This chain connects TRBV7-9 to TRBJ2-1; 7 nucleotides align to TRBD2. CDR1 and CDR2 (germline): SEHNR, FQNEAQ (reference sequence). The V and J ends lost 5 bases and 12 bases, in that order; junction bases with no gene match: 10. This CDR3 is 13 amino acids long.

This rearrangement joins TRBV24-1 to TRBJ1-5; no clear D gene. From germline, CDR1 is KGHDR and CDR2 SFDVKD. V was trimmed by 7 bases and J by 1 base, leaving 19 bases between them. The CDR3 runs 17 residues. Here the CDR3 DNA reads TGTGCCACCAGATCAAGTGGGGTAGGTGGGAGCAATCAGCCCCAGCATTTT. Protein: CATRSSGVGGSNQPQHF.

The chain recombines TRBV7-9 with TRBJ2-3; D not certain. V was clipped by 8 bases and J by 4 bases, with 10 bases between them. CDR1 SEHNR and CDR2 FQNEAQ come from the germline V gene (reference sequence). The CDR3 length is 12 residues. For the CDR3, the DNA is TGTGCCAGCGGGGTGCCGGCAGATACGCAGTATTTT. Translation: CASGVPADTQYF.

The table lists this clone with a count of one. Sequence at one end of the junction differs from germline and may be a read error. The genes are TRBV9 and TRBJ1-1; D call uncertain. The CDR3 runs to 9 residues. Germline V gene data show CDR1 as SGDLS and CDR2 as YYNGEE. The CDR3 DNA is TGTGCCGGCTGCACTGGAGCTTTCTTT. Its protein product is CAGCTGAFF. Supplemented by reference TRBV9 and TRBJ1-1, the full variable domain reads DSGVTQTPKHLITATGQRVTLRCSPRSGDLSVYWYQQSLDQGLQFLIQYYNGEERAKGNILERFSAQQFPDLHSELNLSSLELGDSALYFCAGCTGAFFGQGTRLTVV.

J is TRBJ1-1 and V is TRBV2; the D is unclear. The CDR3 runs to 14 residues. The germline gives CDR1 SNHLY, CDR2 FYNNEI. Between the trimmed V and J ends, which lost 3 bases and 1 base, there was a span of 9 bases. For the CDR3, the DNA is TGTGCCAGCAGTGATTATATAGGGAACACTGAAGCTTTCTTT. Its protein is CASSDYIGNTEAFF.

The V call is TRBV10-2, the J call TRBJ2-2, with D perhaps matching TRBD1 (6 bases). V dropped 6 bases and J dropped 1 base, with 15 bases sitting between them. This CDR3 comprises 16 residues. Germline assignment: CDR1 WSHSY and CDR2 SAAADI. The CDR3 region is CASSEGRGGNTGELFF. The DNA of the CDR3 is TGCGCCAGCAGCGAAGGACGAGGGGGGAACACCGGGGAGCTGTTTTTT.

A single count supports this clone. The chain employs TRBV27 and TRBJ1-3; D gene ambiguous. The germline gives CDR1 MNHEY, CDR2 SMNVEV (reference sequence). The CDR3 sequence is 13 residues long. V was pared by 5 bases and J by 0 bases, with 5 bases between. In nucleotides, the CDR3 is TGTGCCAGCAGTCCTCGCTCTGGAAACACCATATATTTT. It translates to CASSPRSGNTIYF.

CDR3 sequence: CASSNEALLNIQYF. DNA of the CDR3: TGTGCCAGTAGTAACGAGGCCCTCTTAAACATTCAGTACTTC. V gene TRBV19 combines with J gene TRBJ2-4, with D unresolved. The V gene lost 4 bases and the J gene lost 6 bases, with 13 bases spanning the gap. The germline V gene has CDR1 LNHDA and CDR2 SQIVND (reference sequence). The CDR3 is 14 amino acids.

The chain combines TRBV5-4 with TRBJ2-5; tentatively, D is TRBD1 (5 bases). V was trimmed by 4 bases and J by 1 base, leaving 11 bases between them. Germline values: CDR1 SGHNT, CDR2 YYREEE (reference sequence). CDR3 length: 14 residues. The CDR3 region has the DNA TGTGCCAGCAGCCTTGGACATACCCAAGAGACCCAGTACTTC. Its protein product is CASSLGHTQETQYF.

This chain links TRBV27 with TRBJ2-4, with 7 bases lining up with TRBD1. J gave up 1 base and V 3 bases, and 9 bases lay outside the gene matches. CDR3 length equals 17 residues. CDR1 and CDR2 (germline): MNHEY, SMNVEV (reference sequence). CDR3 DNA: TGTGCCAGCAGTTTCACGTCCCCCAGGGGGGCCAAAAACATTCAGTACTTC. Encoded protein: CASSFTSPRGAKNIQYF.

The chain links TRBV4-2 to TRBJ2-7; D possibly uses TRBD1 or TRBD2 (6 bases each). The CDR3 covers 15 residues. Trimming took 0 bases from V and 9 from J, leaving 18 bases between them. The V gene's germline CDR1 is LGHNA and CDR2 YNFKEQ. The CDR3 DNA reads TGTGCCAGCAGCCAAGAGGGGGGCGGGATTGCGCCGCAGTACTTC. Translation gives CASSQEGGGIAPQYF.

The chain combines TRBV19 with TRBJ2-7; the match to TRBD1 covers 9 bases. CDR1 and CDR2 (germline): LNHDA, SQIVND (reference sequence). The CDR3 extends over 15 amino acids. Trimming at V came to 4 bases and at J to 0 bases, leaving 4 bases not matched to a gene. The CDR3: CASSRGQGSSYEQYF. The CDR3 DNA follows: TGTGCCAGTAGTAGAGGACAGGGGAGCTCCTACGAGCAGTACTTC.

This chain joins TRBV2 and TRBJ2-2; 8 bases are shared with TRBD2. V gave up 7 bases and J gave up 3 bases; unmatched junction bases: 4. The CDR3 consists of 14 residues. From germline, CDR1 is SNHLY and CDR2 FYNNEI. CDR3 DNA: TGTGCCAGCATTCGGGGGGGCTACACCGGGGAGCTGTTTTTT. Translation: CASIRGGYTGELFF.

The chain recombines TRBV5-8 with TRBJ2-6; 10 nucleotides align to TRBD1. This CDR3 has 19 residues. The germline CDR1 and CDR2 sequences are SGHTS and YDEGEE. The V and J ends lost 1 base and 4 bases, in that order; junction bases with no gene match: 11. This CDR3 reads CASSLPGGQGNGGANVLTF. In nucleotides, the CDR3 is TGTGCCAGCAGCTTGCCGGGGGGACAGGGGAATGGCGGGGCCAACGTCCTGACTTTC.

This chain connects TRBV15 to TRBJ1-6, with D possibly being TRBD1 (6 bases). The V end lost 1 base, the J end lost 7 bases, and 8 bases lay between the germline ends. In germline, CDR1 is LNHNV, CDR2 YYDKDF (reference sequence). The CDR3 length is 14 residues. The CDR3 coding sequence is TGTGCCACCAGCAGAGTCACAGGGAATTCACCCCTCCACTTT. Protein: CATSRVTGNSPLHF.

The sample holds one count of this clone. V and J are TRBV10-1 and TRBJ2-7, with D uncertain. The CDR3 has 11 amino acids. Germline CDR1 reads WNHNN; CDR2 reads SYGVQD (reference sequence). The ends were cut back, 9 bases at V and 7 bases at J, with 13 bases in the middle. The chain's CDR3 is CASSAVGEQYF. The CDR3 region has the DNA TGCGCCAGTTCTGCGGTGGGGGAGCAGTACTTC.

As for this clone: Within the sample, other DNA sequences also encode this same CDR3. This sequence joins TRBV14 and TRBJ1-1; D is ambiguous. Germline lookup yields CDR1 SGHDN and CDR2 FVKESK. This CDR3 has 12 residues. Trimming shortened V by 4 bases and J by 1 base, and 4 bases separated the two germline ends. Here the CDR3 reads CASSPKNTEAFF. The CDR3, as DNA: TGTGCCAGCAGCCCAAAGAACACTGAAGCTTTCTTT.

The CDR3 loop is CASSGGQSYEQYF. The CDR3 DNA is TGTGCCAGCTCCGGTGGACAGTCCTACGAGCAGTACTTC. V usage is TRBV9 and J usage is TRBJ2-7; a weak D match, TRBD1 (6 bases). The germline V gene has CDR1 SGDLS and CDR2 YYNGEE. V lost 7 bases and J 1 base, leaving 12 bases between the germline ends. The CDR3 is 13 residues long.

The CDR3, as DNA: TGTGCCAGCAGCTTAGGACTGGAATACAATGAGCAGTTCTTC. It specifies CASSLGLEYNEQFF. V usage is TRBV7-8 and J usage is TRBJ2-1; no definite D call. Germline CDR1 SGHVS, CDR2 FQNEAQ. The CDR3 loop spans 14 amino acids. V gave up 1 base and J gave up 4 bases, with 8 bases separating them.

This chain connects TRBV30 to TRBJ2-2; D remains ambiguous. V lost 3 bases and J lost 0, with 14 bases in between. Germline V gene data show CDR1 as GTSNPN and CDR2 as SVGIG (reference sequence). The CDR3 is 16 amino acids. DNA for the CDR3: TGTGCCTGGAGCCGCCTGGATTATACGAACACCGGGGAGCTGTTTTTT. Protein: CAWSRLDYTNTGELFF.

The rearrangement joins TRBV6-1 to TRBJ1-2, with TRBD1 as a possible D gene (6 bases). The germline V gene has CDR1 MNHNS and CDR2 SASEGT. Trimming stripped 3 bases from V and 0 bases from J, with 20 bases between. The CDR3 has 18 residues. Written as DNA, the CDR3 is TGTGCCAGCAGTGATTTCTTCTCGGACAGACTCTCTAACTATGGCTACACCTTC. It codes for CASSDFFSDRLSNYGYTF.

V usage is TRBV6-1 and J usage is TRBJ1-2, with 7 bases matching TRBD1. CDR3 length: 16 amino acids. J lost 5 bases, V lost 2 bases, and 11 bases had no gene match. The germline CDR1 and CDR2 sequences are MNHNS and SASEGT. CDR3 sequence reads: CASSESRPRGGYGYTF. The CDR3 DNA reads TGTGCCAGCAGTGAATCTCGGCCCAGGGGGGGTTATGGCTACACCTTC.

The genes are TRBV30 and TRBJ2-7; a possible D gene is TRBD1 (7 bases). Trimming stripped 1 base from V and 2 bases from J, with 18 bases between. CDR3 length equals 16 residues. Germline CDR1 and CDR2: GTSNPN and SVGIG (reference sequence). The CDR3 loop is CAWSGPDTGEAYEQYF. CDR3 sequence (DNA): TGTGCCTGGAGTGGCCCTGACACAGGGGAGGCCTACGAGCAGTACTTC.

The genes are TRBV3-1 (or the pseudogene TRBV3-2) and TRBJ1-1, with D uncertain. Germline loops: CDR1 LGHDT, CDR2 YNNKEL (reference sequence). This CDR3 is built from 11 residues. The V end was cut by 3 bases, the J end by 7 bases, with 6 bases between. CDR3 amino acids: CASSQGGEAFF. Here the CDR3 DNA reads TGTGCCAGCAGCCAGGGCGGTGAAGCTTTCTTT.

This chain links TRBV5-6 with TRBJ1-3; maybe TRBD1 (5 bases). Trimming took off 0 bases at V and 0 bases at J, with 10 bases between the two ends. Germline CDR1 is SGHDT and CDR2 is YYEEEE. The CDR3 totals 16 residues. CDR3 nucleotide sequence: TGTGCCAGCAGCTTGGCTTCGGGGGACTCTGGAAACACCATATATTTT. The encoded protein is CASSLASGDSGNTIYF.

J is TRBJ2-3 and V is TRBV30; 8 bases match TRBD2. The germline V gene has CDR1 GTSNPN and CDR2 SVGIG (reference sequence). With 2 bases clipped from V and 3 bases from J, the junction kept 4 bases outside the gene matches. This CDR3 region has 14 residues. CDR3 DNA: TGTGCCTGGAGTAGCGGGGGAGGGACAGATACGCAGTATTTT. It codes for CAWSSGGGTDTQYF.

This clone has only a few counts. The rearrangement joins TRBV7-7 to TRBJ1-1; D not certain. Trimming stripped 2 bases from V and 0 bases from J, with 4 bases between. From germline, CDR1 is SSHAT and CDR2 FNYEAQ (reference sequence). The CDR3 is 13 residues long. The CDR3 DNA reads as TGTGCCAGCAGCTTAAGCCTGAACACTGAAGCTTTCTTT. Amino acids: CASSLSLNTEAFF.